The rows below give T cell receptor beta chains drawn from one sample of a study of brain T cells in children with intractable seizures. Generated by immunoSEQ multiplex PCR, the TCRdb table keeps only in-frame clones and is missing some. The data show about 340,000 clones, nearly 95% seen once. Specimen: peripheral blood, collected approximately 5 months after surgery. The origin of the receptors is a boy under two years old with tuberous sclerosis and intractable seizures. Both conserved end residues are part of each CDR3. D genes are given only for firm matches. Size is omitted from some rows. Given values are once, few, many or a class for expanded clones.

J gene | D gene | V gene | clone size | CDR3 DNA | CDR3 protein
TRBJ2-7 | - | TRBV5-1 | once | TGCGCCAGCAGCTTGGCAGGGTCTTACGAGCAGTACTTC | CASSLAGSYEQYF
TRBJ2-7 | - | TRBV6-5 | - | TGTGCCAGCAGTTCCATCTCCGGGAGTTTTACCTACGAGCAGTACTTC | CASSSISGSFTYEQYF
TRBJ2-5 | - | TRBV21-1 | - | TGTGCCAGCAGCAAAGTTACCGCCAGGGCAAAAGAGACCCAGTACTTC | CASSKVTARAKETQYF
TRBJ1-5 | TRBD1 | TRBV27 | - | TGTGCCAGCAGTGCCAGGGGACAGGGAAGGAATCAGCCCCAGCATTTT | CASSARGQGRNQPQHF
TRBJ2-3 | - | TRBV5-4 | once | TGTGCCAGCAGCGCCGGGCCCGAGGGGGATACGCAGTATTTT | CASSAGPEGDTQYF
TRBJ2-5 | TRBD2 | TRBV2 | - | TGTGCCAGCAGAGAGCGGGAGTGGGAGACCCAGTACTTC | CASREREWETQYF
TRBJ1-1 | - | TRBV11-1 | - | TGTGCCAGCAGCTTACAGGGTTGGACTGAAGCTTTCTTT | CASSLQGWTEAFF
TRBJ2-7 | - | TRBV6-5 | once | TGTGCCAGCACGAGGTCCTACGAGCAGTACTTC | CASTRSYEQYF
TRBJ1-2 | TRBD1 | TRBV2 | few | TGTGCCAGCACCTACAGGACAGGCCTCTATGGCTACACCTTC | CASTYRTGLYGYTF
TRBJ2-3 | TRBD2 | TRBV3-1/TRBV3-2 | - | TGTGCCAGCAGCCAAGAGCTAGCGGGGGGACCAGATACGCAGTATTTT | CASSQELAGGPDTQYF
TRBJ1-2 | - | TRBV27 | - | TGTGCCAGCAGCAACCCCTGGACTAACGGCTACACCTTC | CASSNPWTNGYTF
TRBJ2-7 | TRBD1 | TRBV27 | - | TGTGCCAGCAGTGGACAGGGGGCAGACGAGCAGTACTTC | CASSGQGADEQYF
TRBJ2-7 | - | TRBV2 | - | TGTGCCAGCATGGCGGGAAGGTCCTACGAGCAGTACTTC | CASMAGRSYEQYF
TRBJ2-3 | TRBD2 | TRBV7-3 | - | TGTGCCAGCAGCTCCTCGGCTAGCGGGGACACAGATACGCAGTATTTT | CASSSSASGDTDTQYF
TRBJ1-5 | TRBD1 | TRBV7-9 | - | TGTGCCAGCAGCCCTGACAGGGCTAATCAGCCCCAGCATTTT | CASSPDRANQPQHF
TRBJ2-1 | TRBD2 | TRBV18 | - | TGTGCCAGCTGCCAGGAGCGGGGGGCGAATGAGCAGTTCTTC | CASCQERGANEQFF
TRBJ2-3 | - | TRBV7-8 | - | TGTGCCAGCAGGCCGGGACTTCCTAGCACAGATACGCAGTATTTT | CASRPGLPSTDTQYF
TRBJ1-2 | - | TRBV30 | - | TGTGCCTGGAGTAAACCAGGCAGCGGCTACACCTTC | CAWSKPGSGYTF
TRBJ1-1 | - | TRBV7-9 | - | TGTGCCAGCAGCTACGCCCTGAACACTGAAGCTTTCTTT | CASSYALNTEAFF
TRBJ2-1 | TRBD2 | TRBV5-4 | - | TGTGCCAGCAGCCCGGGGGGGGGTGAGCAGTTCTTC | CASSPGGGEQFF
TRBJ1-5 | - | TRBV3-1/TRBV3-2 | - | TGTGCCAGCAGCCAAAGGCAAAACCAGCCCCAGCATTTT | CASSQRQNQPQHF
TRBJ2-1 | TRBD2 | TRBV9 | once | TGTGCCAGCAGCGTTAGCGGGGGTCCTTACAATGAGCAGTTCTTC | CASSVSGGPYNEQFF
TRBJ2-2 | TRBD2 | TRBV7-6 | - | TGTGCCAGCAGCTTAGCCGGGACTAGCTATCCCGGGGAGCTGTTTTTT | CASSLAGTSYPGELFF